Shown below are 22 T cell receptor beta chains from a single sample sequenced in a study of vaccination and CD4 T cells after COVID-19. Cultured CD4+ T cell DNA was sequenced using the Oncomine TCR Beta short-read assay. From the PCR reads, TCRdb called clonotypes with MiXCR, one entry per CDR3 protein. The sample lists around 25,000 distinct CDR3 sequences, around 28% occurring once. The time point: late sampling 161 to 241 days after vaccination in a few convalescent patients. Treatment defined: roughly 11-day PBMC culture with coronavirus spike peptide pools or control peptides (ViraFEST assay). Their recognized antigens are unknown. The sequenced sample was CD4+ T cells from blood, cultured in vitro, obtained about 7 months after SARS-CoV-2 vaccination. The source of these receptors is a human donor who had recovered from COVID-19.

This clonotype appeared a few times. This sequence joins TRBV7-3 and TRBJ2-2; TRBD2 agrees at 9 bases. V shed 5 bases, J shed 4 bases, and the junction held 5 bases outside the gene matches. Germline-derived CDR1 and CDR2 are SGHTA and FQGTGA. CDR3 length equals 15 residues. The CDR3 sequence is CASSPQAGGTGELFF. The CDR3 region has the DNA TGTGCCAGCAGCCCTCAAGCGGGAGGCACCGGGGAGCTGTTTTTT.

A few counts support this clonotype. The chain combines TRBV20-1 with TRBJ2-3; 8 bases fit TRBD2. The trim removed 3 bases at V and 5 bases at J, leaving 4 bases unmatched. Germline V gene sequence: CDR1 DFQATT, CDR2 SNEGSKA (reference sequence). This CDR3 has 13 residues. CDR3 residues: CSASSLAGDTQYF. CDR3 DNA sequence: TGCAGTGCTAGCTCGCTAGCGGGAGATACGCAGTATTTT.

This chain joins TRBV28 and TRBJ2-7; 7 positions agree with TRBD1. This CDR3 region has 13 residues. V was pared by 5 bases and J by 4 bases, with 5 bases of the junction left unmatched. Germline V gives CDR1 MDHEN, CDR2 SYDVKM. CDR3 DNA: TGTGCCAGCAGTAGTGGACAGGATTACGAGCAGTACTTC. Translated, it gives CASSSGQDYEQYF.

The chain has TRBV28 and TRBJ2-2, with 7 bases fitting TRBD2. The CDR3 spans 15 residues. The ends lost 4 bases at V and 6 bases at J; junction bases unmatched: 8. CDR1 is MDHEN, CDR2 SYDVKM, per germline. CDR3 residues: CASSSQSLAAGELFF. The CDR3 bases are TGTGCCAGCAGTTCCCAATCTCTAGCGGCCGGGGAGCTGTTTTTT.

This clonotype is a singleton in its sample. The gene calls are TRBV19 and TRBJ1-1; D uncertain. Trimming pared 6 bases from V and 3 bases from J, leaving 14 bases between. CDR3 length equals 14 residues. In germline, CDR1 is LNHDA, CDR2 SQIVND (reference sequence). This CDR3 is CASRTRTTDTEAFF. CDR3 nucleotide sequence: TGTGCCAGTAGGACCAGGACCACCGACACTGAAGCTTTCTTT. The complete variable domain, with remaining parts taken from reference TRBV19 and TRBJ1-1, reads DGGITQSPKYLFRKEGQNVTLSCEQNLNHDAMYWYRQDPGQGLRLIYYSQIVNDFQKGDIAEGYSVSREKKESFPLTVTSAQKNPTAFYLCASRTRTTDTEAFFGQGTRLTVV.

This clonotype was observed a handful of times. The gene calls are TRBV7-9 and TRBJ1-1; D unresolved. Germline lookup yields CDR1 SEHNR and CDR2 FQNEAQ (reference sequence). Deletions cut 2 bases from V and 1 base from J, with 11 bases between. The CDR3 totals 15 residues. CDR3 DNA: TGTGCCAGCAGCTTAACTGGACGGCAGAACACTGAAGCTTTCTTT. Translation gives CASSLTGRQNTEAFF.

This clonotype was seen a handful of times. The V and J genes are TRBV6-5 and TRBJ2-5; 9 bases align to TRBD2. Germline V lookup: CDR1 MNHEY, CDR2 SVGAGI. The CDR3 runs to 16 residues. V shed 2 bases and J 5 bases; nucleotides not matched to a gene: 9. CDR3 bases: TGTGCCAGCAGTTACGGGGCGGGAGGGGTATATGAGACCCAGTACTTC. This sequence encodes CASSYGAGGVYETQYF.

A few counts support this clonotype. The chain couples TRBV20-1 to TRBJ2-1, with 14 bases lining up with TRBD2. The CDR3 extends over 14 amino acids. Losses at the gene ends were 6 bases for V and 9 bases for J; bases not matched to a gene: 7. Germline assignment: CDR1 DFQATT and CDR2 SNEGSKA (reference sequence). The CDR3 region has the DNA TGCAGTGCAGAGGGACTAGCGGGAGTGGGTGAGCAGTTCTTC. This gives the protein CSAEGLAGVGEQFF.

Comments on this clonotype: A junction boundary mismatches the germline segment, possibly from a read error. The chain couples TRBV7-9 to TRBJ2-5; the D is unclear. CDR1 is SEHNR, CDR2 FQNEAQ, per germline (reference sequence). CDR3 length equals 13 residues. The CDR3 DNA follows: TGTGCCGGCAGCTTAGATGGTCGTGAGACCCAGTACTTC. This gives the protein CAGSLDGRETQYF.

This CDR3 is CSAVTVRGYNEQYF. CDR3 DNA: TGCAGTGCTGTGACAGTCAGGGGTTACAATGAGCAGTACTTC. V usage is TRBV20-1 and J usage is TRBJ2-7; D may be TRBD1 (6 bases). Germline V gene data show CDR1 as DFQATT and CDR2 as SNEGSKA (reference sequence). This CDR3 comprises 14 residues. Trimming left V 5 bases short and J 7 bases short, with 21 bases between.

This clonotype was observed a handful of times. V gene TRBV4-2 combines with J gene TRBJ2-5; TRBD1 aligns across 8 bases. In germline, CDR1 is LGHNA, CDR2 YNFKEQ. The trim removed 4 bases at V and 4 bases at J, leaving 2 bases unmatched. The CDR3 runs 13 residues. CDR3 in DNA: TGTGCCAGCAGCCTACAGGGGGGAGAGACCCAGTACTTC. The encoded protein is CASSLQGGETQYF.

The chain is built from TRBV6-1 and TRBJ2-7; D may be TRBD1 or TRBD2 (5 bases each). This CDR3 has 14 amino acids. Germline CDR1 is MNHNS and CDR2 is SASEGT. V shed 6 bases and J shed 2 bases, with 14 bases lying between them. The CDR3 sequence: CASRGFGGPYEQYF. In nucleotides, the CDR3 is TGTGCCAGCAGGGGATTTGGGGGTCCCTACGAGCAGTACTTC.

V is TRBV28 and J is TRBJ2-1; 8 nucleotides align to TRBD2. The junction had 18 bases not matched to a gene; V was cut back by 6 bases and J by 8 bases. Germline V lookup: CDR1 MDHEN, CDR2 SYDVKM. The length of the CDR3 is 17 residues. In nucleotides, the CDR3 is TGTGCCAGCAGGCCTAAAGGGACTAGAAAACTTAACGATGAGCAGTTCTTC. Translating gives CASRPKGTRKLNDEQFF.

The CDR3 DNA is TGTGCCAGCACCCCCGTTGGGGCAGACACCTACGAGCAGTACTTC. This codes for CASTPVGADTYEQYF. The chain is built from TRBV6-2 or TRBV6-3 and TRBJ2-7, with D perhaps TRBD1 (5 bases). V shed 7 bases and J shed 2 bases, with 18 bases lying between them. Germline values: CDR1 MNHEY, CDR2 SVGEGT. The CDR3 totals 15 residues.

This clonotype has only a few counts. This chain connects TRBV7-2 to TRBJ1-1, with D uncertain. Trimming took 5 bases from V and 2 from J, leaving 6 bases between them. Per germline, CDR1 SGHTA and CDR2 FQGNSA. The CDR3 spans 12 residues. CDR3 DNA sequence: TGTGCCAGCAGCCCGACCAACACTGAAGCTTTCTTT. Its translation: CASSPTNTEAFF.

The chain uses TRBV19 and TRBJ2-1; perhaps TRBD2 as D (6 bases). The CDR3 covers 15 residues. Trimming removed 6 bases at V and 2 bases at J, with 14 bases between. The germline gives CDR1 LNHDA, CDR2 SQIVND (reference sequence). In DNA, the CDR3 is TGTGCCAGTAGGTTGGGCGGAGGGACCTACAATGAGCAGTTCTTC. Protein: CASRLGGGTYNEQFF. The whole variable domain, filled in from reference TRBV19 and TRBJ2-1, reads DGGITQSPKYLFRKEGQNVTLSCEQNLNHDAMYWYRQDPGQGLRLIYYSQIVNDFQKGDIAEGYSVSREKKESFPLTVTSAQKNPTAFYLCASRLGGGTYNEQFFGPGTRLTVL.

Only a few counts were recorded for this clonotype. V gene TRBV20-1 combines with J gene TRBJ2-1, with D perhaps matching TRBD2 (5 bases). CDR1 and CDR2 from the germline V gene are DFQATT and SNEGSKA (reference sequence). The CDR3 spans 13 residues. Trimming shortened V by 6 bases and J by 7 bases, and 16 bases separated the two germline ends. CDR3 in amino acids: CSAPGFTFNEQFF. The CDR3 bases are TGCAGTGCCCCGGGATTTACCTTTAATGAGCAGTTCTTC.

The chain joins TRBV29-1 to TRBJ1-2; TRBD1 is a possible D gene (5 bases). CDR1 SQVTM and CDR2 ANQGSEA come from the germline V gene. V lost 5 bases and J 3 bases, leaving 13 bases between the germline ends. The CDR3 runs to 13 residues. The CDR3 DNA sequence: TGCAGCGTTAGTCTAGGGGCTGACTATGGCTACACCTTC. Protein product: CSVSLGADYGYTF.

This clonotype was detected only a few times. The rearrangement joins TRBV28 to TRBJ2-1, with TRBD2 matching 11 bases. CDR3 length: 14 residues. Unmatched junction bases numbered 6, after V lost 5 bases and J lost 9 bases. Germline V gene lookup returns CDR1 MDHEN and CDR2 SYDVKM. CDR3 in DNA: TGTGCCAGCAGTCTTAGCGGGAGGGCCGGTGAGCAGTTCTTC. Residues: CASSLSGRAGEQFF.

This clonotype was counted between two and nine times. The V and J genes are TRBV19 and TRBJ2-3; TRBD2 aligns across 7 bases. The CDR3 totals 13 residues. Germline CDR1 is LNHDA and CDR2 is SQIVND (reference sequence). V trimming: 6 bases; J trimming: 4 bases; junction bases outside the gene matches: 4. The CDR3 here is CASRGGRADTQYF. The CDR3, as DNA: TGTGCCAGTAGGGGAGGGAGGGCAGATACGCAGTATTTT.

V usage is TRBV2 and J usage is TRBJ2-1, with D possibly TRBD2 on 6 matching bases. Deletions cut 6 bases from V and 5 bases from J, with 11 bases between. There are 13 residues in the CDR3. The germline gives CDR1 SNHLY, CDR2 FYNNEI. For the CDR3, the DNA is TGTGCCAGCAGGGGGGACTTTGACAATGAGCAGTTCTTC. This sequence encodes CASRGDFDNEQFF.

The genes are TRBV20-1 and TRBJ2-4; perhaps TRBD2 as D (5 bases). Germline V gene lookup returns CDR1 DFQATT and CDR2 SNEGSKA (reference sequence). The CDR3 length is 15 residues. V was trimmed by 5 bases and J by 0 bases, leaving 14 bases between them. CDR3 sequence: CSAHDGDLAKNIQYF. In DNA form, the CDR3 reads TGCAGTGCTCACGACGGGGATCTAGCCAAAAACATTCAGTACTTC.